This T cell receptor (beta chain) is from a study of blood T cells in healthy people across ages. For the study at large: About one barcoded beta molecule per two T cells was captured by template switching.

Next came a second PCR, run for about 6 to 11 cycles, which used a sample-barcoded 5' primer along with a J-beta primer mix. Via MiXCR, TCRdb re-called the 5' RACE reads, giving one row per CDR3 protein. The sample has approximately 900,000 distinct CDR3 sequences; roughly 28% are singletons. General study results and limits: Age brought a roughly linear fall in TCR beta diversity measured per million T cells.

With 2 bases removed from V and 0 bases from J, the gap between germline ends came to 8 bases. CDR3 length: 16 residues. Per germline, CDR1 MNHEY and CDR2 SVGEGT. A remark on this clonotype: What it binds is unknown.

The same sample was also used in a study of T cells of mothers and their children. That study adds: For unrelated pairs as for related ones, thymic selection shapes TCR recombination output similarly. Normalized overlap was always slightly, never significantly, higher in related than unrelated mother-child pairs.

The rearrangement links TRBV6-2 or TRBV6-3 to TRBJ2-6, with D hard to call. The sequencing input was blood. The TCR sequence derives from a woman in her forties in good health. This CDR3 is CASSYPSRSGANVLTF. CDR3 DNA sequence: TGTGCCAGCAGTTACCCGTCACGCTCTGGGGCCAACGTCCTGACTTTC.